The rows below give T cell receptor beta chains drawn from one sample of a study of blood T cells in healthy people across ages. From the 5' RACE reads, TCRdb called clonotypes with MiXCR, one entry per CDR3 protein. This sample has roughly 900,000 distinct CDR3 sequences; about 28% occur once, and the top ten carry around 16%. The material sequenced was blood. The receptor set was obtained from a woman older than 75 in good health. The conserved cysteine and the conserved F or W are not part of the CDR3 here.

v_gene | CDR3aa
TRBV29-1 | SVPTGSETQY
TRBV7-2 | ASSLGPGRGTPLH
TRBV12-3/TRBV12-4 | ASSHTPGNQPQH
TRBV20-1 | SALQRGSTGTQY
TRBV15 | ATSRDRGNTEAF
TRBV7-8 | ASSSLGGRTPTDTQY
TRBV3-1 | ASSRKILRGSSYNEQF
TRBV7-7 | ASSLEVGGQGSGANYGYT
TRBV6-2/TRBV6-3 | ASIEPGQGWTQY
TRBV20-1 | SAKRGGPTGELF
TRBV5-4 | ASSFVAGGSSYNEQF
TRBV6-6 | ASSPGGTDAQY
TRBV7-2 | ASSLAPGADTQY
TRBV4-1 | ASSQDKVRGNNQPQH
TRBV7-6 | ASSQGDSYVEQY
TRBV7-2 | ASSNSPGVSEQY
TRBV29-1 | SVIQGRGYT
TRBV18 | ASSPPRVETQY
TRBV4-2 | ASSQDRPGRTTNEKLF
TRBV6-1 | ASNIADTQY